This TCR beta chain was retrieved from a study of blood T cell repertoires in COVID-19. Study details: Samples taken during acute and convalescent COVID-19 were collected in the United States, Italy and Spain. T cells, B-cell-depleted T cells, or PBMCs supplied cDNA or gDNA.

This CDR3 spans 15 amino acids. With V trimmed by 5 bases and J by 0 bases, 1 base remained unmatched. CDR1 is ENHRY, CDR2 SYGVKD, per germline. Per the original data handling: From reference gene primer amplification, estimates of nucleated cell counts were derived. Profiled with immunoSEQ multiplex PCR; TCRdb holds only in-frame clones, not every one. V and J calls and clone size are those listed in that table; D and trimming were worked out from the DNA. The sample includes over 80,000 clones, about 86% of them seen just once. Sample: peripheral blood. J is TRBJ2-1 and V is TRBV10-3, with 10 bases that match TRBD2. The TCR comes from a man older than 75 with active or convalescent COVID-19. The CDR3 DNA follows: TGTGCCATCAGTCCTAGCGGGAGCTCCTACAATGAGCAGTTCTTC. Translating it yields CAISPSGSSYNEQFF.